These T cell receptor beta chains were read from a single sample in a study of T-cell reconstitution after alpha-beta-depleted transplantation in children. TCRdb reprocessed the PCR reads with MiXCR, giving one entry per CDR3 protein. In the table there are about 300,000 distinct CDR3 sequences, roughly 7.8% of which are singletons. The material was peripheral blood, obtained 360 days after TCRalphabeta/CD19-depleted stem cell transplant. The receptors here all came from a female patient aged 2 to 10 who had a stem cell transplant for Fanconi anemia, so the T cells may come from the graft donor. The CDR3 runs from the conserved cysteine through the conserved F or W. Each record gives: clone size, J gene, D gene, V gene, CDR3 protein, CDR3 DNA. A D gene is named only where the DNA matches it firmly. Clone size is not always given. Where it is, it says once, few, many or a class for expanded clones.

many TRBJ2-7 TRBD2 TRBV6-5 CASSYLGLEKNYEQYF TGTGCCAGCAGTTATCTTGGACTAGAGAAGAACTACGAGCAGTACTTC
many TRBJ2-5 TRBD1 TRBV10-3 CAISERGTGQETQYF TGTGCCATCAGTGAGCGTGGGACAGGACAAGAGACCCAGTACTTC
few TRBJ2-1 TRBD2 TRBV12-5 CASGPHSGGALPPEQFF TGTGCTAGTGGTCCCCATAGCGGGGGGGCCTTACCGCCTGAGCAGTTCTTC
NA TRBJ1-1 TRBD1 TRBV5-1 CAISSRGLFTEAFF TGCGCCATCAGCTCCAGGGGGCTCTTCACTGAAGCTTTCTTT
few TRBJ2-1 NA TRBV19 CASSITREQGEQFF TGTGCCAGTAGTATTACCAGGGAGCAGGGTGAGCAGTTCTTC
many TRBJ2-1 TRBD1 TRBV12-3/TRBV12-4 CASSFKGQGTNEQFF TGTGCCAGCAGTTTCAAGGGACAGGGAACGAATGAGCAGTTCTTC
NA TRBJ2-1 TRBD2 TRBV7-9 CASSLDLAGDYNEQFF TGTGCCAGCAGCTTAGACCTAGCGGGGGACTACAATGAGCAGTTCTTC
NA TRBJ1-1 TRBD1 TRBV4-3 CPSSQDRTGEYTEAFF TGCCCCAGCAGCCAAGACCGGACAGGGGAATACACTGAAGCTTTCTTT
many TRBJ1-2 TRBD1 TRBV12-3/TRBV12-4 CASIPTGGAYGYTF TGTGCCAGCATCCCGACAGGGGGCGCATATGGCTACACCTTC
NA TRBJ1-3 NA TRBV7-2 CASSPRGFYGNTIYF TGTGCCAGCAGCCCTAGGGGATTTTACGGAAACACCATATATTTT